This T cell receptor (beta chain) stems from a study of shared clonotypes between healthy human individuals. TCRdb's table, derived via immunoSEQ multiplex PCR, lists solely in-frame clones and lacks some. The sample shows roughly 2,500,000 clones, over 85% of them seen only once. HIV-negative, healthy adults without recent acute infections or vaccinations were the donors. Turning to this clone: Antigen unknown.

Overall study findings and caveats: Rarefaction showed that sequencing of sorted subsets was incomplete (despite large depth). Larger estimated richness was generally seen in naive subsets than in memory subsets.

J gave up 2 bases and V 0 bases, and 5 bases lay outside the gene matches. CDR1 and CDR2 (germline): SGHRS, YFSETQ. The CDR3 contains 16 residues. The receptor comes from a man aged 18 to 30 in good health. Some clones in this sample may be carry-over from other donors' samples. Sequencing was done on a sample of naive CD4+ T cells from PBMCs. Described subset: CD45RA+ positively selected. The V and J genes are TRBV5-1 and TRBJ2-1; 7 bases are a match to TRBD2. DNA for the CDR3: TGCGCCAGCAGCTTGGGGGCGGGAGTCACCTACAATGAGCAGTTCTTC. Its protein product is CASSLGAGVTYNEQFF. Full variable domain (outside the CDR3, taken from reference TRBV5-1 and TRBJ2-1): KAGVTQTPRYLIKTRGQQVTLSCSPISGHRSVSWYQQTPGQGLQFLFEYFSETQRNKGNFPGRFSGRQFSNSRSEMNVSTLELGDSALYLCASSLGAGVTYNEQFFGPGTRLTVL.